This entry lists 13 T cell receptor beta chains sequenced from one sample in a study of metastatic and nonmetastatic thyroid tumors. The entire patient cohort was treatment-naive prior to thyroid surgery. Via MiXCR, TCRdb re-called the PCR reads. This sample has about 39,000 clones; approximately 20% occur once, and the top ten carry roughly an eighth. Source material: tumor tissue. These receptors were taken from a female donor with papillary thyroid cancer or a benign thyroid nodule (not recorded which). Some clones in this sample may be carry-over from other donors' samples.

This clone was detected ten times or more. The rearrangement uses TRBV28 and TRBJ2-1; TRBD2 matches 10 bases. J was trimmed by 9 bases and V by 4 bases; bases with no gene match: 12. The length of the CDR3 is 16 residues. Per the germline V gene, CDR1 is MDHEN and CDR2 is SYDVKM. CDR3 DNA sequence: TGTGCCAGCAGTTCTAGCGGGAGTCGTCTCCGGCCTGAGCAGTTCTTC. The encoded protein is CASSSSGSRLRPEQFF.

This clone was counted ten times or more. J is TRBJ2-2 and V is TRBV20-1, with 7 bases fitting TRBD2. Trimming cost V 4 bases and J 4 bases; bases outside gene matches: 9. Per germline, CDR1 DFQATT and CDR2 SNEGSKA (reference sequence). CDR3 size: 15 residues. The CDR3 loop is CSAKLALKVTGELFF. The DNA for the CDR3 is TGCAGTGCTAAACTAGCGCTAAAGGTCACCGGGGAGCTGTTTTTT.

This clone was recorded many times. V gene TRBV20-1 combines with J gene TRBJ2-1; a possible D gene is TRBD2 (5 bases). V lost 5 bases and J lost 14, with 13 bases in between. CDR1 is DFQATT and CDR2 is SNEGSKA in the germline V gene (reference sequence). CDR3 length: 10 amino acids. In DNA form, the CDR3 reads TGCAGTGCTGGACTGGAGGAGAAGTTCTTC. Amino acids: CSAGLEEKFF.

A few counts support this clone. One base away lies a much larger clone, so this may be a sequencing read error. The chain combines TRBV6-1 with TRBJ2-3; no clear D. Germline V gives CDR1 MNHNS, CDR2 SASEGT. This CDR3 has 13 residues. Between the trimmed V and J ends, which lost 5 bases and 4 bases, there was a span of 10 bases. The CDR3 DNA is TGTGCCAGCAGTCCCCGCCGCGCAGATACGCAGTATTTT. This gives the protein CASSPRRADTQYF.

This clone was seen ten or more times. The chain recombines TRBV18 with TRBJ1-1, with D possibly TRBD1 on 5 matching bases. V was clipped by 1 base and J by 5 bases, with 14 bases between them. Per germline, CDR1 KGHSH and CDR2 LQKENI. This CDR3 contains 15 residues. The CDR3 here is CASSPLWGVGTEAFF. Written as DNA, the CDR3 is TGTGCCAGCTCACCACTGTGGGGCGTAGGGACTGAAGCTTTCTTT.

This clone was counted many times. The CDR3 DNA sequence: TGTGCCAGCAGCATATGGGGGTATAGCACAGATACGCAGTATTTT. Translating gives CASSIWGYSTDTQYF. This chain links TRBV6-2 or TRBV6-3 with TRBJ2-3; D could derive from TRBD1 or TRBD2 (5 bases each). Germline V lookup: CDR1 MNHEY, CDR2 SVGEGT. The CDR3 sequence is 15 residues long. With 6 bases removed from V and 0 bases from J, the gap between germline ends came to 13 bases.

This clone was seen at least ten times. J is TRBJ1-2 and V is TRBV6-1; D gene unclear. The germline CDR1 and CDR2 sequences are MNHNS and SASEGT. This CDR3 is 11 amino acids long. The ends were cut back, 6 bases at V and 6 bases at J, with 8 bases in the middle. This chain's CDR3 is CASSPADGYTF. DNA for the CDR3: TGTGCCAGCAGCCCCGCGGATGGCTACACCTTC.

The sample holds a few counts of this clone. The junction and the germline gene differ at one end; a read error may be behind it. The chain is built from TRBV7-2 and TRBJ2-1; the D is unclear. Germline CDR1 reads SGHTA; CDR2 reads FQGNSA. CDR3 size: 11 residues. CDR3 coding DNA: TGTGCCAGCAGCCCGTACAATGAGCATCTCTTC. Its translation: CASSPYNEHLF.

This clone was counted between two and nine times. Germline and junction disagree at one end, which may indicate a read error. CDR3 protein: CVSSTPVYSNQPQHF. The CDR3 DNA is TGTGTCAGTAGTACCCCGGTATATAGCAATCAGCCCCAGCATTTT. V gene TRBV19 combines with J gene TRBJ1-5; D is unclear. In germline, CDR1 is LNHDA, CDR2 SQIVND (reference sequence). The CDR3 has 15 residues.

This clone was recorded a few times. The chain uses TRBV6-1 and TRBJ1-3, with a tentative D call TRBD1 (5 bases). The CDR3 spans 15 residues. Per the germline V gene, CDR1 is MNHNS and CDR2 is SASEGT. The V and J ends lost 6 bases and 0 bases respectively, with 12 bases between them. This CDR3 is CASSATGTSGNTIYF. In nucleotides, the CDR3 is TGTGCCAGCAGCGCTACCGGGACCTCTGGAAACACCATATATTTT.

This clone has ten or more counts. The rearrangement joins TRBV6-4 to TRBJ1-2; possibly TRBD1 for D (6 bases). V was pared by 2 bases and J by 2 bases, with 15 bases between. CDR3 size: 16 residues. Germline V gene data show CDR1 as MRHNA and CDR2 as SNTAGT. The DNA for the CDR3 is TGTGCCAGCAGTGACCAGGACAGAAGAAACAACTATGGCTACACCTTC. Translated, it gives CASSDQDRRNNYGYTF.

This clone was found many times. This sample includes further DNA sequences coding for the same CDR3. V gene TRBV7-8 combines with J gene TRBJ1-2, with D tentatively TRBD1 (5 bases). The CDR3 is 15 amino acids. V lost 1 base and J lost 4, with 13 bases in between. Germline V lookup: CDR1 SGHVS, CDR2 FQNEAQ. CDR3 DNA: TGTGCCAGCAGCTTAGGGGACCCTTCCTTCTATGGCTACACCTTC. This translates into CASSLGDPSFYGYTF.

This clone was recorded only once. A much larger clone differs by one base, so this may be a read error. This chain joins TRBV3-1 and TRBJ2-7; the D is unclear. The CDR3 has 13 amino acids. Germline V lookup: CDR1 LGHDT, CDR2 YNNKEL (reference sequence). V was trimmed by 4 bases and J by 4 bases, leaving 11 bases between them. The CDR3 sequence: CASSPTWPYEQYF. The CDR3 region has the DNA TGTGCCAGCAGCCCTACATGGCCTTACGAGCAGTACTTC.